This entry features one TCR beta chain sequence. The data belong to a study of blood T cell repertoires in COVID-19. On the study more broadly: The analysed material was cDNA or gDNA that came from T cells, B-cell-depleted T cells, or PBMCs.

Sequencing was performed with immunoSEQ multiplex PCR; in TCRdb, only in-frame clones are kept and a portion is missing. The data contain roughly 230,000 clones, about 85% of them singletons. Within 2 weeks before study entry, exposed participants met a COVID-19 case. The CDR3 sequence is 17 residues long. Germline V gene lookup returns CDR1 LGHDT and CDR2 YNNKEL (reference sequence). Trimming at V came to 4 bases and at J to 2 bases, leaving 9 bases not matched to a gene. The clonotype comes from a woman aged 45-60 years who had been exposed to COVID-19. The rearrangement links TRBV3-1 (or the pseudogene TRBV3-2) to TRBJ2-3, with TRBD2 matching over 10 bases. The sequenced sample was PBMCs or T cells enriched from blood (not recorded which). DNA for the CDR3: TGTGCCAGCAGCCGACGGGGTAGCGGGGGGTTCACAGATACGCAGTATTTT. Its translation is CASSRRGSGGFTDTQYF.